The 24 T cell receptor beta chains below all came from one sample that was sequenced in a study of shared clonotypes between healthy human individuals. TCRdb's table, derived via immunoSEQ multiplex PCR, lists solely in-frame clones and lacks some. The table shows about 1.5 million clones, with around 98% occurring only once. Sequencing was performed on naive CD4+ T cells sorted from blood. Subset denoted: CD45RA+ positively selected. These receptors all stem from a young man in good health.

This chain uses TRBV6-1 with TRBJ2-6, with 8 positions matching TRBD1. J was trimmed by 3 bases and V by 4 bases; bases with no gene match: 5. The germline gives CDR1 MNHNS, CDR2 SASEGT. The CDR3 covers 16 residues. The CDR3 is CASSVTGVVGANVLTF. Written as DNA, the CDR3 is TGTGCCAGCAGTGTGACAGGGGTCGTTGGGGCCAACGTCCTGACTTTC.

This clone showed up just a few times. Within the sample, other DNA sequences also encode this same CDR3. The J gene is TRBJ1-5, the V gene TRBV28; unclear D gene. This CDR3 contains 12 residues. CDR1 is MDHEN and CDR2 is SYDVKM in the germline V gene. Trimming removed 2 bases at V and 4 bases at J, with 3 bases between. CDR3 DNA: TGTGCCAGCAGTTTAGTAAATCAGCCCCAGCATTTT. It translates to CASSLVNQPQHF. Supplemented by reference TRBV28 and TRBJ1-5, the full variable domain reads DVKVTQSSRYLVKRTGEKVFLECVQDMDHENMFWYRQDPGLGLRLIYFSYDVKMKEKGDIPEGYSVSREKKERFSLILESASTNQTSMYLCASSLVNQPQHFGDGTRLSIL.

The chain links TRBV5-4 to TRBJ2-3, with D possibly matching TRBD1 (5 bases). The V gene's germline CDR1 is SGHNT and CDR2 YYREEE (reference sequence). The V end lost 4 bases, the J end lost 1 base, and 10 bases lay between the germline ends. CDR3 size: 14 residues. The CDR3 region is CASSHDSGTDTQYF. In DNA, the CDR3 is TGTGCCAGCAGCCATGACAGTGGCACAGATACGCAGTATTTT.

The chain carries TRBV6-6 and TRBJ1-2; tentative D call: TRBD1 (5 bases). In germline, CDR1 is MNHNY, CDR2 SVGAGI (reference sequence). This CDR3 has 15 residues. V lost 3 bases, J lost 6 bases, and 17 bases lay in between. In DNA form, the CDR3 reads TGTGCCAGCAGTTATATATCCCCTCAGGGAGATGGCTACACCTTC. As protein: CASSYISPQGDGYTF.

The chain couples TRBV6-1 to TRBJ2-5, with TRBD2 as a possible D gene (5 bases). The germline CDR1 and CDR2 sequences are MNHNS and SASEGT. V was trimmed by 8 bases and J by 4 bases, leaving 14 bases between them. The CDR3 consists of 13 residues. The CDR3 bases are TGTGCCAGCGCCAGGTTTCGGGGAGAGACCCAGTACTTC. Encoded protein: CASARFRGETQYF.

J is TRBJ1-2 and V is TRBV30; 7 nucleotides line up with TRBD1. J lost 7 bases, V lost 5 bases, and 16 bases had no gene match. CDR1 is GTSNPN, CDR2 SVGIG, per germline (reference sequence). The CDR3 has 15 amino acids. The CDR3 DNA sequence: TGTGCCTGGGGCCGCGCCGGAGAGGGGGCAGGTGGCTACACCTTC. Protein product: CAWGRAGEGAGGYTF.

V gene TRBV7-6 combines with J gene TRBJ2-1; possible D gene TRBD1, 6 bases. CDR1 is SGHVS, CDR2 FNYEAQ, per germline. The CDR3 extends over 13 amino acids. Trimming stripped 5 bases from V and 7 bases from J, with 12 bases between. The CDR3 sequence is CASSVTGKNEQFF. The CDR3 bases are TGTGCCAGCAGCGTTACAGGGAAAAATGAGCAGTTCTTC.

Notes on this clone: The junction departs from germline at one end; a sequencing error may be responsible. The chain has TRBV7-7 and TRBJ2-1; 8 nucleotides align to TRBD2. The CDR3 is 16 residues long. From germline, CDR1 is SSHAT and CDR2 FNYEAQ (reference sequence). As DNA, the CDR3 is TGTGCTAGCAGCAACTTAGCGGGACCATTTCCCGGTGAGCAGTTCTTC. It specifies CASSNLAGPFPGEQFF.

The J gene is TRBJ2-7, the V gene TRBV5-6, with D perhaps TRBD1 (5 bases). There are 15 residues in the CDR3. V was shortened by 0 bases and J by 1 base, with 11 bases between the two germline ends. Looked up from germline, CDR1 is SGHDT and CDR2 is YYEEEE. CDR3 DNA: TGTGCCAGCAGCTTGGAACAGGAACTTTCCTACGAGCAGTACTTC. It encodes CASSLEQELSYEQYF.

The count of this clone is one. This chain joins TRBV19 and TRBJ1-5; TRBD1 aligns across 9 bases. V lost 3 bases, J lost 3 bases, and 9 bases stayed unmatched. Per germline, CDR1 LNHDA and CDR2 SQIVND (reference sequence). The CDR3 spans 17 residues. The CDR3 nucleotides read TGTGCCAGTAGTATCCCCCGGACAGGGGCGTTCAATCAGCCCCAGCATTTT. Its protein is CASSIPRTGAFNQPQHF.

This clone has just one count. The rearrangement uses TRBV28 and TRBJ1-4; D possibly corresponds to TRBD1 (6 bases). The CDR3 is 16 amino acids. V lost 7 bases to trimming and J lost 6 bases, with 21 bases between them. Germline V gene data show CDR1 as MDHEN and CDR2 as SYDVKM. DNA of the CDR3: TGTGCCAGCAACAACCACAGGGTGGGGACCCATGAAAAACTGTTTTTT. This codes for CASNNHRVGTHEKLFF.

Regarding this clone: The sample holds other DNA sequences that translate to the same CDR3. The rearrangement links TRBV11-3 to TRBJ2-3; D ambiguous. Germline CDR1 and CDR2: SGHNT and YENEEA. V lost 2 bases to trimming and J lost 6 bases, with 3 bases between them. The CDR3 length is 11 residues. CDR3 region: CASSLSDTQYF. The DNA for the CDR3 is TGTGCCAGCAGCTTATCCGATACGCAGTATTTT.

The V and J genes are TRBV18 and TRBJ2-7; TRBD1 matches 10 bases. There are 13 residues in the CDR3. V was pared by 6 bases and J by 6 bases, with 5 bases of the junction left unmatched. CDR1 KGHSH and CDR2 LQKENI come from the germline V gene. Here the CDR3 DNA reads TGTGCCAGCTCGCGACAGGGGGCGAGCGAGCAGTACTTC. This codes for CASSRQGASEQYF. Based on the CDR3 plus reference TRBV18 and TRBJ2-7, the full variable domain is NAGVMQNPRHLVRRRGQEARLRCSPMKGHSHVYWYRQLPEEGLKFMVYLQKENIIDESGMPKERFSAEFPKEGPSILRIQQVVRGDSAAYFCASSRQGASEQYFGPGTRLTVT.

The V gene is TRBV5-5, the J gene TRBJ1-2; D is possibly TRBD1 (5 bases). The CDR3 loop spans 16 amino acids. Germline-derived CDR1 and CDR2 are SGHKS and YYEKEE (reference sequence). The ends were cut back, 5 bases at V and 4 bases at J, with 21 bases in the middle. DNA of the CDR3: TGTGCCAGCAGACTGAACCCAGGACACTACATCTATGGCTACACCTTC. Amino acids: CASRLNPGHYIYGYTF.

This rearrangement joins TRBV5-1 to TRBJ2-1, with 11 bases aligning to TRBD2. Germline V gives CDR1 SGHRS, CDR2 YFSETQ. The CDR3 extends over 14 amino acids. J gave up 8 bases and V 1 base, and 2 bases lay outside the gene matches. CDR3 loop: CASSLLAGGYEQFF. In nucleotides, the CDR3 is TGCGCCAGCAGCTTGCTAGCGGGAGGCTATGAGCAGTTCTTC.

CDR3 in amino acids: CASSFGGSVLNEQFF. The DNA for the CDR3 is TGTGCCAGCAGCTTTGGTGGGAGCGTTCTGAATGAGCAGTTCTTC. This chain connects TRBV11-3 to TRBJ2-1; D may be TRBD2 (5 bases). V lost 3 bases and J 7 bases, leaving 16 bases between the germline ends. Germline V gives CDR1 SGHNT, CDR2 YENEEA. The CDR3 is made up of 15 amino acids.

The chain uses TRBV19 and TRBJ1-1; D is possibly TRBD1 (5 bases). The germline CDR1 and CDR2 sequences are LNHDA and SQIVND (reference sequence). V was pared by 9 bases and J by 1 base, with 21 bases between. This CDR3 region has 16 residues. The CDR3 nucleotides read TGTGCCAGCGGGGGACGCTTTTCACAACCGAACACTGAAGCTTTCTTT. Translating gives CASGGRFSQPNTEAFF.

This clone came up once. V usage is TRBV6-1 and J usage is TRBJ2-7; TRBD2 might be the D (6 bases). This CDR3 region has 14 residues. Trimming shortened V by 7 bases and J by 6 bases, and 19 bases separated the two germline ends. Germline lookup yields CDR1 MNHNS and CDR2 SASEGT. CDR3 in DNA: TGTGCCAGCACCCCGAGTATGACAGCGGGCGAGCAGTACTTC. Translated: CASTPSMTAGEQYF.

The J gene is TRBJ2-7, the V gene TRBV5-4, with 9 bases identical to TRBD1. This CDR3 has 14 residues. V shed 4 bases, J shed 3 bases, and the junction held 5 bases outside the gene matches. Per the germline V gene, CDR1 is SGHNT and CDR2 is YYREEE (reference sequence). The CDR3 DNA follows: TGTGCCAGCAGCACCCGGGACAGGGACTACGAGCAGTACTTC. It specifies CASSTRDRDYEQYF.

The chain employs TRBV5-6 and TRBJ2-2; perhaps TRBD2 as D (5 bases). The CDR3 is 14 residues long. Trimming took 0 bases from V and 4 from J, leaving 7 bases between them. CDR1 and CDR2 from the germline V gene are SGHDT and YYEEEE. The CDR3 DNA sequence: TGTGCCAGCAGCTTGGACGCGGGCACCGGGGAGCTGTTTTTT. Its protein product is CASSLDAGTGELFF.

This chain uses TRBV11-2 with TRBJ2-7; the match to TRBD2 covers 9 bases. Per germline, CDR1 SGHAT and CDR2 FQNNGV. This CDR3 has 17 residues. The ends lost 3 bases at V and 6 bases at J; junction bases unmatched: 15. CDR3 in amino acids: CASSFPPGTSPFSEQYF. CDR3 in DNA: TGTGCCAGCAGCTTCCCCCCGGGGACTAGCCCCTTCTCCGAGCAGTACTTC.

Worth noting for this clone: Within the sample, other DNA sequences also encode this same CDR3. The V and J genes are TRBV5-1 and TRBJ1-5; 7 bases fit TRBD1. Germline values: CDR1 SGHRS, CDR2 YFSETQ. The CDR3 covers 14 residues. The V and J ends lost 4 bases and 1 base, in that order; junction bases with no gene match: 2. CDR3 protein: CASSPGQSNQPQHF. In nucleotides, the CDR3 is TGCGCCAGCAGCCCGGGACAGAGCAATCAGCCCCAGCATTTT.

The chain is built from TRBV29-1 and TRBJ2-1; D gene uncertain. V lost 6 bases and J lost 9, with 15 bases in between. CDR3 length: 12 residues. Germline V gene sequence: CDR1 SQVTM, CDR2 ANQGSEA. The CDR3 loop is CSVRLSFREQFF. Here the CDR3 DNA reads TGCAGCGTGAGACTTTCGTTCCGTGAGCAGTTCTTC.

J is TRBJ2-1 and V is TRBV5-5; D perhaps matches TRBD1 (6 bases). The CDR3 loop spans 14 amino acids. Germline assignment: CDR1 SGHKS and CDR2 YYEKEE (reference sequence). The germline V and J ends were trimmed by 0 bases and 5 bases, with 9 bases remaining between them. The CDR3, as DNA: TGTGCCAGCAGCTTGGCGGACAGACACAATGAGCAGTTCTTC. It is translated as CASSLADRHNEQFF. The complete variable domain, with remaining parts taken from reference TRBV5-5 and TRBJ2-1, reads DAGVTQSPTHLIKTRGQQVTLRCSPISGHKSVSWYQQVLGQGPQFIFQYYEKEERGRGNFPDRFSARQFPNYSSELNVNALLLGDSALYLCASSLADRHNEQFFGPGTRLTVL.